This entry is about one T cell receptor beta chain. This clone has only one observation. Its antigen is currently not known. No per-base quality is available; no much larger clone lies one base away. TCR beta CDR3 regions were sequenced at survey depth on the immunoSEQ platform. The QIAamp DNA micro kit was used to extract genomic DNA from every cultured and uncultured CD8+ T cell population. On the study's bioinformatics: Any sample with under 5,000 productive reads was excluded, and this exclusion removed about 6.5% of the roughly 75 cultures stimulated with HIV peptides. Sequences were trimmed to CDR3 by a MANAFEST web app, and nonproductive sequences, CDR3s under 5 amino acids, and sequences not starting with C or ending with F/W were removed. To count as antigen-specific, a clonotype had to be expanded in at least 2 of 3 replicates compared with the no-peptide control at FDR 0.01, and only within one epitope family. A specific clonotype also had to show a frequency at least fivefold higher than in wells stimulated with peptides from other epitope families. Not all clones reach the TCRdb copy of this immuneACCESS table, which keeps in-frame sequences only. Checked studies attribute under half of the gap to unresolved V genes and leave the rest unexplained. Clone size and the V and J calls come from that table; the DNA yielded D and trimming. This sample gives several thousand clones in total; around two thirds of them show up just once. The ten largest clones add up to less than 55% of the sample.

These data belong to a study of CD8 T cell repertoires and HIV-1 epitope variants (TCRdb year 2020). Notes on the research overall: T cells were stimulated in separate culture wells with each of twenty-five peptides representing autologous and known Gag and Nef epitope variants. Control conditions included a CMV, EBV and flu peptide pool, the Ebola AY9 epitope as negative control, and a no-peptide well. Three Gag epitope families and Nef HW9 and YT9 were included among the tested epitopes. T cells were enriched using the EasySep Human T Cell Enrichment Kit and were co-cultured with equal numbers of autologous T cell-negative cells serving as antigen-presenting cells. Cultures ran for approximately eleven days in IMDM with gentamicin, with half-media changes on days 3 and 7 adding IL-2, IL-7 and IL-15. An aliquot of 1M T cells was saved as an uncultured baseline condition, separate from the approximately 87 T cell cultures. A total of 75 to 100 T cell cultures were run, with each culture condition done in triplicate except for one peptide, which was done in duplicate.

The EasySep Human CD8+ T Cell Enrichment Kit was used on day 10 to isolate CD8+ T cells from every culture. Beyond this particular receptor, the publication reports: About five clonotypes recognized the Nef KF9 family and one the HW9 family, with no responses to the TAALDMSHF plasma variant. The assay identified only TCR beta chains and indicated proliferation in response to antigen, without indicating T cell function or cytokine profile. The study identified roughly 9 antigen-specific TCR beta clonotypes, 6 or 7 of which appeared to be cross-reactive for autologous or known escape epitope variants.

This clonotype was obtained from a male donor with HIV. Sequencing was carried out using cultured CD8+ T cells derived from PBMCs.

The bases read TGTGCCAGCAGCTTGGGTGCAGGGAGACAAGAGACCCAGTACTTC. The translation is CASSLGAGRQETQYF. This chain is built from TRBV5-5 and TRBJ2-5; the D element might be TRBD1 or TRBD2, as each aligns at 5 bases. Reading from cysteine to phenylalanine, the CDR3 counts 15 amino acids. The read is trimmed to its CDR3 DNA, 45 bases read in frame from base 1. The germline V gene (reference sequence) yields SGHKS for CDR1 and YYEKEE for CDR2. Trimming costs V 0 bases and J 2 bases, and their ends lie 11 bases apart.